Given below is one T cell receptor (beta chain) in context. This CDR3 has 16 amino acids. The germline CDR1 and CDR2 sequences are SGHDT and YYEEEE. V was clipped by 1 base and J by 2 bases; unmatched bases: 5. Repertoires were generated with immunoSEQ multiplex PCR, while TCRdb's copy carries only in-frame clones and drops some. The data contain 550,000 to 650,000 clones, around 96% of them singletons. The sample comes from a study of shared clonotypes between healthy human individuals. Only CD45RO-negative cells positively selected for CCR7 counted as naive CD8 cells, so terminally differentiated effector memory CD45RA+ cells were excluded.

This TCR was recovered from a woman aged 25 to 39 in good health. The rearrangement joins TRBV5-6 to TRBJ2-3, with 9 bases matching TRBD2. The sample comprised naive CD8+ T cells sorted from blood. In DNA, the CDR3 is TGTGCCAGCAGCTTGCGAGCGGGAGGTATCACAGATACGCAGTATTTT. Translated, it gives CASSLRAGGITDTQYF.